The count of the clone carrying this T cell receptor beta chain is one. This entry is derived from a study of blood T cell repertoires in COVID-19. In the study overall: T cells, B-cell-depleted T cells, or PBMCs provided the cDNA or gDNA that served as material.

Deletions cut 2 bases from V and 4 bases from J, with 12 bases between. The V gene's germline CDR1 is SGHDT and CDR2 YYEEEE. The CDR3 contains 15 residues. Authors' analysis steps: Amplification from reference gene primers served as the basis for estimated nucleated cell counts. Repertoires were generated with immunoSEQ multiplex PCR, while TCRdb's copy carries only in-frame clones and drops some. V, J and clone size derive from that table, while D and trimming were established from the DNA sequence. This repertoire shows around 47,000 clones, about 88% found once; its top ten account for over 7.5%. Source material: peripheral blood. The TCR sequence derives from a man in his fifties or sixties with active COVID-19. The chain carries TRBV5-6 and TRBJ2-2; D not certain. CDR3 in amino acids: CASSFFSRSTGELFF. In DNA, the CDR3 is TGTGCCAGCAGCTTTTTTTCTAGATCCACCGGGGAGCTGTTTTTT.